One sample yielded the 3 T cell receptor beta chains listed below, sequenced in a study of OX40 agonist ivuxolimab in advanced cancers. TCRdb keeps only in-frame clones here, not all; method: immunoSEQ multiplex PCR. The sample has tens of thousands of clones, about 74% seen once. The sequencing used CD4+ or CD8+ T cells sorted from blood, collected in a trial of the OX40 agonist ivuxolimab. These receptors were collected from an adult with an advanced solid tumor such as melanoma, head and neck, liver or kidney cancer.

The chain carries TRBV28 and TRBJ2-2; 13 bases fit TRBD2. Losses at the gene ends were 6 bases for V and 3 bases for J; bases not matched to a gene: 1. CDR1 and CDR2 (germline): MDHEN, SYDVKM. The CDR3 contains 15 residues. In nucleotides, the CDR3 is TGTGCCAGCAGACTAGCGGGGGGGCACACCGGGGAGCTGTTTTTT. Its translation: CASRLAGGHTGELFF.

The V gene is TRBV30, the J gene TRBJ1-1, with D maybe TRBD1 (6 bases). The germline V gene encodes CDR1 GTSNPN and CDR2 SVGIG (reference sequence). V was shortened by 4 bases and J by 0 bases, with 12 bases between the two germline ends. This CDR3 region has 14 residues. In nucleotides, the CDR3 is TGTGCCTGGATGTGGGGGCCTCTGAACACTGAAGCTTTCTTT. This translates into CAWMWGPLNTEAFF.

The genes are TRBV29-1 and TRBJ1-1; no clear D. Germline lookup yields CDR1 SQVTM and CDR2 ANQGSEA. The CDR3 has 11 amino acids. V dropped 0 bases and J dropped 7 bases, with 6 bases sitting between them. CDR3 in DNA: TGCAGCGTTGAAGATCCTGGTGAAGCTTTCTTT. It encodes CSVEDPGEAFF.